This T cell receptor beta chain appears in the sequencing data of a study of long-term antiretroviral therapy in people with HIV. Study-level results: Following ART, diversity rose but still fell short of transplant donor controls. Regardless of time point, clones expanded before ART dominated the repertoire.

This CDR3 is 13 amino acids long. Germline values: CDR1 SGHNT, CDR2 YENEEA. V was cut by 5 bases and J by 6 bases, with 10 bases left in between. With regard to this clone: Its antigen is not identified.

Samples held about 0.9-10 million cryopreserved PBMC before DNA extraction. Running of the v3.0 immunoSEQ assay took place at survey level. Each sample had sequencing targeting about 40,000-50,000 T-cell genomes. This table comes from immunoSEQ multiplex PCR, and its TCRdb copy is limited to in-frame clones, with some not included. The sample holds more than 35,000 clones; about 96% are singletons and the top ten take less than 3.5%. V usage is TRBV11-3 and J usage is TRBJ2-2; D gene ambiguous. The sample in question was unsorted PBMCs, obtained 3.7 years after starting antiretroviral therapy. The clonotype originates from a woman between 45 and 60 years old with HIV. The DNA for the CDR3 is TGTGCCAGCAGCCCCAGTCGGGCCGGGGAGCTGTTTTTT. Amino acid sequence: CASSPSRAGELFF.